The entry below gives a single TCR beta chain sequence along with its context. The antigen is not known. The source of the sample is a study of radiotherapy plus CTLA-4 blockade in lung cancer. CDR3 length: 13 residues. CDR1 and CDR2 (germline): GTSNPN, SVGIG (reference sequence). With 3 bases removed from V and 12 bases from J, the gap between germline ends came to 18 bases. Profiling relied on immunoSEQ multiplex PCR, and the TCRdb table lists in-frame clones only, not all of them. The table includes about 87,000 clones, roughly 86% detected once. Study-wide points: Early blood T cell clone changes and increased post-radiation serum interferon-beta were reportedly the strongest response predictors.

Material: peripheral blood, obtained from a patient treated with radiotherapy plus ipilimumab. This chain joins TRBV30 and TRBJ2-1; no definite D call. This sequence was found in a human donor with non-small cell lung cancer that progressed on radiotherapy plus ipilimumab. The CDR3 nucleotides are TGTGCCTGGAGCAGAGGAGACATGCAAAGGCAGTTCTTC. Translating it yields CAWSRGDMQRQFF.